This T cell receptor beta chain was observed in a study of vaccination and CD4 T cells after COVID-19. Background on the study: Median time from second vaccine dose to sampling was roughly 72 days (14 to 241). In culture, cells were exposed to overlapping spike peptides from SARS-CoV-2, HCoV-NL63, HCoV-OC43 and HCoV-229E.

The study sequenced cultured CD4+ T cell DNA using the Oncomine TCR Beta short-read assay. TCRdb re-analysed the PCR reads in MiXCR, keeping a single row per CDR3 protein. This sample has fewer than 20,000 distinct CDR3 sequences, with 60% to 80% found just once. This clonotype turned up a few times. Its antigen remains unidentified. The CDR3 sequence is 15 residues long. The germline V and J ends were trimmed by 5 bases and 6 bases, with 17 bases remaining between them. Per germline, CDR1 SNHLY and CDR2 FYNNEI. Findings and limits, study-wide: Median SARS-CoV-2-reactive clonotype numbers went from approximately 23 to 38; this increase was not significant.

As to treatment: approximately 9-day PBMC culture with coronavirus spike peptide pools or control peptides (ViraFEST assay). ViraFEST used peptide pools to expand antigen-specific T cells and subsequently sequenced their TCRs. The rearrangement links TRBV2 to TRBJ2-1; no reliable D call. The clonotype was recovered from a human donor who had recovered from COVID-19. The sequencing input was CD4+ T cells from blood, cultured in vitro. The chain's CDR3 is CASSKGPRVFNEQFF. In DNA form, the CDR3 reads TGTGCCAGCAGTAAAGGACCTAGGGTTTTCAATGAGCAGTTCTTC.